This is a list of T cell receptor beta chains from one sample in a study of blood T cell repertoires in COVID-19. Libraries were prepared by immunoSEQ multiplex PCR; TCRdb keeps only in-frame clonotypes and omits some of them. This table holds approximately 160,000 clones, over 75% found once. The sequenced material came from PBMCs or T cells enriched from blood (not recorded which). These receptor sequences come from a woman between 45 and 60 years old who had recovered from COVID-19. The CDR3 runs from the conserved cysteine through the conserved F or W. D genes are given only for firm matches. Clone size is given for some rows only: seen once, a few or many times, or a class if the clone is expanded.

d_call | cdr3_length | clone_size | j_call | v_call | cdr3_aa | cdr3_nt
TRBD2 | 16 | once | TRBJ2-7 | TRBV7-2 | CASSLALRTSGYEQYF | TGTGCCAGCAGCTTAGCGTTGCGGACTAGCGGCTACGAGCAGTACTTC
TRBD2 | 16 | NA | TRBJ2-1 | TRBV19 | CASSPLTSGRDNEQFF | TGTGCCAGTAGTCCCCTGACTAGCGGGAGGGACAATGAGCAGTTCTTC
NA | 12 | NA | TRBJ1-1 | TRBV6-5 | CASRRGGEQAFF | TGTGCCAGCAGGAGGGGCGGGGAACAAGCTTTCTTT
NA | 16 | NA | TRBJ2-7 | TRBV11-2 | CASSLGPTAPSGEQYF | TGTGCCAGCAGCTTAGGCCCGACAGCACCCTCGGGCGAGCAGTACTTC
NA | 15 | NA | TRBJ1-1 | TRBV19 | CASTYTGKLNTEAFF | TGTGCCAGTACCTACACAGGGAAACTGAACACTGAAGCTTTCTTT
TRBD1 | 16 | NA | TRBJ1-5 | TRBV19 | CASSTPRQGGNQPQHF | TGTGCCAGTAGTACGCCCAGACAGGGGGGCAATCAGCCCCAGCATTTT
NA | 14 | NA | TRBJ1-2 | TRBV11-2 | CASSLGWQGYGYTF | TGTGCCAGCAGCTTAGGATGGCAGGGTTATGGCTACACCTTC
TRBD2 | 16 | NA | TRBJ2-2 | TRBV7-2 | CASSFGGSGRTGELFF | TGTGCCAGCAGCTTTGGGGGTAGCGGGAGAACCGGGGAGCTGTTTTTT
NA | 14 | few | TRBJ1-1 | TRBV11-2 | CASSLGGWSTEAFF | TGTGCCAGCAGCTTAGGGGGCTGGTCCACTGAAGCTTTCTTT
NA | 14 | few | TRBJ1-3 | TRBV5-5 | CASSYGSSGNTIYF | TGTGCCAGCAGCTACGGGAGCTCTGGAAACACCATATATTTT
TRBD2 | 16 | NA | TRBJ2-7 | TRBV13 | CASSLESGTSVHEQYF | TGTGCCAGCAGCTTGGAATCCGGGACTAGCGTTCACGAGCAGTACTTC
NA | 11 | NA | TRBJ2-1 | TRBV10-3 | CAIGTLGGQFF | TGTGCCATCGGGACCCTAGGGGGGCAGTTCTTC
NA | 15 | NA | TRBJ2-6 | TRBV28 | CASLDSSSGANVLTF | TGTGCCAGCCTGGACAGTTCCTCTGGGGCCAACGTCCTGACTTTC
TRBD1 | 14 | NA | TRBJ2-5 | TRBV30 | CAWSAWDSQETQYF | TGTGCCTGGAGTGCTTGGGACAGCCAAGAGACCCAGTACTTC
NA | 16 | NA | TRBJ2-7 | TRBV5-1 | CASSLEGARGNHEQYF | TGCGCCAGCAGCTTGGAAGGGGCCCGTGGCAACCACGAGCAGTACTTC
TRBD1 | 16 | NA | TRBJ2-1 | TRBV28 | CASSGRGTGFYNEQFF | TGTGCCAGCAGTGGGCGTGGGACAGGGTTTTACAATGAGCAGTTCTTC
TRBD1 | 15 | NA | TRBJ1-2 | TRBV9 | CASSQTSGTGYGYTF | TGTGCCAGCAGCCAGACCTCCGGGACAGGATATGGCTACACCTTC
TRBD2 | 19 | once | TRBJ2-7 | TRBV6-4 | CASSDSRGLAGSNDYEQYF | TGTGCCAGCAGTGACTCAAGGGGACTAGCGGGATCTAATGACTACGAGCAGTACTTC
TRBD1 | 16 | NA | TRBJ1-2 | TRBV11-2 | CASSLGLGQGAYGYTF | TGTGCCAGCAGCTTAGGGCTGGGACAGGGGGCCTATGGCTACACCTTC
TRBD1 | 15 | NA | TRBJ1-2 | TRBV5-4 | CASSLHGTGRYGYTF | TGTGCCAGCAGCTTGCACGGGACAGGGCGCTATGGCTACACCTTC
NA | 13 | NA | TRBJ1-5 | TRBV4-2 | CASSQRGNQPQHF | TGTGCCAGCAGCCAACGGGGAAATCAGCCCCAGCATTTT
NA | 14 | NA | TRBJ2-7 | TRBV11-2 | CASSVIATSYEQYF | TGTGCCAGCAGCGTAATAGCTACCTCCTACGAGCAGTACTTC
TRBD1 | 15 | NA | TRBJ2-7 | TRBV2 | CASTRGTGPSYEQYF | TGTGCCAGCACCCGGGGGACAGGGCCCTCCTACGAGCAGTACTTC
TRBD2 | 14 | NA | TRBJ2-1 | TRBV24-1 | CATTSSGNDNEQFF | TGTGCCACCACCTCTAGCGGGAACGACAATGAGCAGTTCTTC
NA | 15 | once | TRBJ2-7 | TRBV10-3 | CAISESAAFLAEQYF | TGTGCCATCAGTGAGTCCGCCGCGTTTCTTGCCGAGCAGTACTTC
TRBD1 | 15 | NA | TRBJ2-5 | TRBV6-5 | CASSYSRQGKETQYF | TGTGCCAGCAGTTACTCGAGACAGGGAAAAGAGACCCAGTACTTC
TRBD1 | 14 | NA | TRBJ1-2 | TRBV4-1 | CASSPPDREGGYTF | TGCGCCAGCAGCCCTCCGGACAGGGAGGGTGGCTACACCTTC
NA | 14 | NA | TRBJ1-3 | TRBV3-1/TRBV3-2 | CASSQQASGNTIYF | TGTGCCAGCAGCCAACAGGCCTCTGGAAACACCATATATTTT
NA | 17 | NA | TRBJ2-7 | TRBV11-3 | CASSLPPGTSLFYEQYF | TGTGCCAGCAGCTTACCCCCCGGGACATCGCTCTTTTACGAGCAGTACTTC
TRBD1 | 14 | NA | TRBJ2-1 | TRBV18 | CASSQGGDYNEQFF | TGTGCCAGCTCACAAGGGGGCGACTACAATGAGCAGTTCTTC
TRBD2 | 15 | NA | TRBJ2-5 | TRBV15 | CATSGGDFLQETQYF | TGTGCCACCAGCGGGGGGGACTTCCTCCAAGAGACCCAGTACTTC
TRBD1 | 14 | NA | TRBJ1-6 | TRBV27 | CASSTDRGQSPLHF | TGTGCCAGCAGTACCGACAGGGGGCAATCACCCCTCCACTTT